This TCR beta chain came from a study of shared clonotypes between healthy human individuals. The method was immunoSEQ multiplex PCR; TCRdb's version includes in-frame clones alone and lacks a portion of them. This sample yields some 2,100,000 clones, of which approximately 96% are seen a single time; 0.1% to 0.15% belongs to the top ten. The CDR3 spans 13 residues. Trimming left V 1 base short and J 3 bases short, with 6 bases between. Germline V gives CDR1 SGHVS, CDR2 FQNEAQ. J is TRBJ1-1 and V is TRBV7-8; D ambiguous. The specimen sequenced was naive CD4+ T cells sorted from blood. Subset here: CD45RA+ positively selected. This TCR came from a man younger than 30 in good health. The CDR3 region is CASSLVRHTEAFF. The CDR3 DNA follows: TGTGCCAGCAGCTTAGTACGGCACACTGAAGCTTTCTTT.